This TCR beta chain appears in the sequencing data of a study of control samples from healthy donors and cancer patients. CDR1 and CDR2 (germline): LGHDT, YNNKEL (reference sequence). The V and J ends lost 1 base and 3 bases respectively, with 7 bases between them. CDR3 length: 13 residues. Generated by immunoSEQ multiplex PCR, the TCRdb table keeps only in-frame clones and is missing some. The sample gives about 160,000 clones, around 96% of which show up once; 8.5% is in the top ten. This TCR was sampled from a woman in her thirties or forties in good health. The V and J genes are TRBV3-1 (or the pseudogene TRBV3-2) and TRBJ2-7; D is undetermined. Sequencing was performed on blood. The CDR3 coding sequence is TGTGCCAGCAGCCAAGGTCTGGGCTACGAGCAGTACTTC. Translation gives CASSQGLGYEQYF.